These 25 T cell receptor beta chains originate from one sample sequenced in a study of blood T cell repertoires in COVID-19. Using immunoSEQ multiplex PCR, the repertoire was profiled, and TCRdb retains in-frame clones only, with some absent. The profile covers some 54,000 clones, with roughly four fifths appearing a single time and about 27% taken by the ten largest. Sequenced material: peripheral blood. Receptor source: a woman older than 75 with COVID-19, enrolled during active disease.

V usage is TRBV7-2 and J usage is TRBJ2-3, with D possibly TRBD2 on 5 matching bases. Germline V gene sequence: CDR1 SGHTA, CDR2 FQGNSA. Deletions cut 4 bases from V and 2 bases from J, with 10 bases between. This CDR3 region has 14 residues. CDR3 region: CASSWLLDTDTQYF. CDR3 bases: TGTGCCAGCAGCTGGTTACTAGACACAGATACGCAGTATTTT.

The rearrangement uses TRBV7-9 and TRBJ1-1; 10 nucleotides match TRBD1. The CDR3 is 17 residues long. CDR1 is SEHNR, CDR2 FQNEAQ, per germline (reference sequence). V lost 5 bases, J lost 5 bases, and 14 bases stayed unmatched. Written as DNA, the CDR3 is TGTGCCAGCAGCGGCAAGACAGGGGGCTGGGGGGTAACTGAAGCTTTCTTT. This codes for CASSGKTGGWGVTEAFF.

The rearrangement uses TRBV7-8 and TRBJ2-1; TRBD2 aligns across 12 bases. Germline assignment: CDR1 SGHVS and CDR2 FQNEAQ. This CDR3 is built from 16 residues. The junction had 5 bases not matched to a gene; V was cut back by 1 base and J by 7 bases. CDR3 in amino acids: CASSLDLTSGGNEQFF. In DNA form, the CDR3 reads TGTGCCAGCAGCTTAGACCTTACTAGCGGGGGGAATGAGCAGTTCTTC.

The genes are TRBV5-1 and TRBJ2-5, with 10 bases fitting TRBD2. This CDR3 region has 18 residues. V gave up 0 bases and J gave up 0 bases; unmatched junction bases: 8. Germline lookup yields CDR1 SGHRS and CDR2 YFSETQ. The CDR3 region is CASSLAVLAGAYQETQYF. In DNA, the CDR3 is TGCGCCAGCAGCTTGGCCGTTCTAGCGGGAGCATACCAAGAGACCCAGTACTTC.

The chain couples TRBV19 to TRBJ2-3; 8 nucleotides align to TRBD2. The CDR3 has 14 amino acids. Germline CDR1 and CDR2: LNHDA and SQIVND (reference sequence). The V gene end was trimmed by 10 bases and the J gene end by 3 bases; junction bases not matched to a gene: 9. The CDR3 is CATIGERETDTQYF. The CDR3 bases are TGTGCCACGATCGGGGAGCGGGAGACAGATACGCAGTATTTT.

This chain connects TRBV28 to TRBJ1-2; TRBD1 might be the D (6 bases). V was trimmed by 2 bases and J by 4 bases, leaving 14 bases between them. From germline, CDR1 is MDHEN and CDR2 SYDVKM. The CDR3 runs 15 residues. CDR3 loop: CASSLGRGRSYGYTF. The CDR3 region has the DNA TGTGCCAGCAGTTTAGGTAGGGGGAGATCCTATGGCTACACCTTC.

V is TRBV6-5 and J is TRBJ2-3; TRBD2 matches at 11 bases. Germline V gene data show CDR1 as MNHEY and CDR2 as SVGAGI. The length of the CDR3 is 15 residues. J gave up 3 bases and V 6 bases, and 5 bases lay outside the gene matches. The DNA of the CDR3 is TGTGCCAGCAGCGTAGCGGGAGGGATGACAGATACGCAGTATTTT. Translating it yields CASSVAGGMTDTQYF.

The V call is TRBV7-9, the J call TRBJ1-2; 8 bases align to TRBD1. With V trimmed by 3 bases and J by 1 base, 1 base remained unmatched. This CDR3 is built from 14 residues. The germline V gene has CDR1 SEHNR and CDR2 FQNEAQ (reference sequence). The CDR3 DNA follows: TGTGCCAGCAGCTTCGACAGGGGTAACTATGGCTACACCTTC. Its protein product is CASSFDRGNYGYTF. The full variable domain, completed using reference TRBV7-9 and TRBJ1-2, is DTGVSQNPRHKITKRGQNVTFRCDPISEHNRLYWYRQTLGQGPEFLTYFQNEAQLEKSRLLSDRFSAERPKGSFSTLEIQRTEQGDSAMYLCASSFDRGNYGYTFGSGTRLTVV.

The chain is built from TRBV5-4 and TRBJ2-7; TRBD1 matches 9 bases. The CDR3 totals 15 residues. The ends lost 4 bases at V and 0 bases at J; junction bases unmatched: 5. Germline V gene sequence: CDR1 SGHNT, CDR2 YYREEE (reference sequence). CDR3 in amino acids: CASSPQQGASYEQYF. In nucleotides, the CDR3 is TGTGCCAGCAGCCCACAACAGGGGGCCTCCTACGAGCAGTACTTC.

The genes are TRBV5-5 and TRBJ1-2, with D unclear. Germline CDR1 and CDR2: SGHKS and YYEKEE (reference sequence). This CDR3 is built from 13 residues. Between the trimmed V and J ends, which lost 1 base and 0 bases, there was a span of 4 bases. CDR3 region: CASSLTANYGYTF. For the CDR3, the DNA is TGTGCCAGCAGCTTGACAGCTAACTATGGCTACACCTTC.

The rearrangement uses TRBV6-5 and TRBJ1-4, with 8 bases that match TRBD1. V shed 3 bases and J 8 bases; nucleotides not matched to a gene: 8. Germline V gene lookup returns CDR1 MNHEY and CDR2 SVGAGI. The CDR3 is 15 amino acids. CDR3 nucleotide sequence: TGTGCCAGCAGTTATTTCGGACAGGGTAGCGAAAAACTGTTTTTT. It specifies CASSYFGQGSEKLFF.

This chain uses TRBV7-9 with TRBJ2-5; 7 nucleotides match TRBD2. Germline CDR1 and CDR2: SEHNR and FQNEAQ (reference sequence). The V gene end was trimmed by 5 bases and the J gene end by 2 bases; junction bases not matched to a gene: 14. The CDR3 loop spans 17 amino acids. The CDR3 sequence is CASSPWVGGVRQETQYF. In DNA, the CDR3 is TGTGCCAGCAGCCCGTGGGTGGGAGGGGTTCGGCAAGAGACCCAGTACTTC.

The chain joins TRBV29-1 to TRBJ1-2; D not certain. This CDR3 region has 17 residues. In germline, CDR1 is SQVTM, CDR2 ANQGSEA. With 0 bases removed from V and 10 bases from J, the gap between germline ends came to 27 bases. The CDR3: CSVEDDVRNGVGGYYTF. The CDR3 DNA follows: TGCAGCGTTGAAGATGATGTCCGCAATGGTGTGGGCGGGTACTACACCTTC.

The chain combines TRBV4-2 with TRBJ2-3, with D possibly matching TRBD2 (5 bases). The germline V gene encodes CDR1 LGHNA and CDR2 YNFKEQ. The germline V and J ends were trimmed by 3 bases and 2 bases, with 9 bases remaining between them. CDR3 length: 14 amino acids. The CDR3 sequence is CASSQQRNTDTQYF. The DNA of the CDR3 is TGTGCCAGCAGCCAGCAGCGGAACACAGATACGCAGTATTTT.

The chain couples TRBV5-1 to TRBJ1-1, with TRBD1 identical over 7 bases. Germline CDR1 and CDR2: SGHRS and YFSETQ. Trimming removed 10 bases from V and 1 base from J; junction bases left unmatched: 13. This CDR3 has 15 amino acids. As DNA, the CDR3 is TGCGCCCGTCCAATGAAGGGACAGCAGAACACTGAAGCTTTCTTT. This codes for CARPMKGQQNTEAFF.

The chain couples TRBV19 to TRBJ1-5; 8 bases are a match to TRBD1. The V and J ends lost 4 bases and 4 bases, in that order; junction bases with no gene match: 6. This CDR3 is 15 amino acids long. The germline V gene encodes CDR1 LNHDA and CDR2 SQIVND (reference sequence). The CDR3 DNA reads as TGTGCCAGTAGTAGAAAAGACAGGGGAAATCAGCCCCAGCATTTT. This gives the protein CASSRKDRGNQPQHF.

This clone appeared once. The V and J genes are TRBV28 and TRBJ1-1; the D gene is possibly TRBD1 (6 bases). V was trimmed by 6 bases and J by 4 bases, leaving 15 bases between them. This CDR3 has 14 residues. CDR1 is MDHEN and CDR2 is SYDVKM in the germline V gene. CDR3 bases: TGTGCCAGCAGACCGGGGGGGGCTTTCACTGAAGCTTTCTTT. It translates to CASRPGGAFTEAFF.

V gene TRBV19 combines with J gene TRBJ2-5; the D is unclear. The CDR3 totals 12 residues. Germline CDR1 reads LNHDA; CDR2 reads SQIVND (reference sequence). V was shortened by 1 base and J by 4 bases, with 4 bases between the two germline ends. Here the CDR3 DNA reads TGTGCCAGTAGTATAGGAGGAGAGACCCAGTACTTC. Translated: CASSIGGETQYF.

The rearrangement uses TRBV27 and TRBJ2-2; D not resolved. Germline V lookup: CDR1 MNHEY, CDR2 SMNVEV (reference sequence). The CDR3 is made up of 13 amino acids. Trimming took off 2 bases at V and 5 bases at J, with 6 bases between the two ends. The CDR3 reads CASSLKRTGELFF. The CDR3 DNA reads TGTGCCAGCAGTTTAAAACGGACCGGGGAGCTGTTTTTT.

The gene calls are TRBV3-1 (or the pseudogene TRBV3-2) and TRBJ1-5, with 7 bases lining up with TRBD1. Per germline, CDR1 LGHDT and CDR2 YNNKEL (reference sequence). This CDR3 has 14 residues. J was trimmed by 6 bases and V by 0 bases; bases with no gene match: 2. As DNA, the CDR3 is TGTGCCAGCAGCCAAGAGCGGACAGGTCAGCCCCAGCATTTT. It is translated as CASSQERTGQPQHF.

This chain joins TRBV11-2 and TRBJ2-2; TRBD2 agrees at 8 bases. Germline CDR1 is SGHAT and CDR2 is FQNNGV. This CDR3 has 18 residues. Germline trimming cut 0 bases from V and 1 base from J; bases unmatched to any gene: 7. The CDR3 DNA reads TGTGCCAGCAGCTTAGAGGGGCGCCTAGCGGGGAACACCGGGGAGCTGTTTTTT. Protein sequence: CASSLEGRLAGNTGELFF.

CDR3 DNA sequence: TGTGCCAGCAGCTCGGACAGGAGGCGAGTCTACGAGCAGTACTTC. This translates into CASSSDRRRVYEQYF. The chain uses TRBV14 and TRBJ2-7; 7 bases match TRBD1. J gave up 3 bases and V 5 bases, and 10 bases lay outside the gene matches. CDR1 and CDR2 from the germline V gene are SGHDN and FVKESK. The CDR3 is 15 amino acids.

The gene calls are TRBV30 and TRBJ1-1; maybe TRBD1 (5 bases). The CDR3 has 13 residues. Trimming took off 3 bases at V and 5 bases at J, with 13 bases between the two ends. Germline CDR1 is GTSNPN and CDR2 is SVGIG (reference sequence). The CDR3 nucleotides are TGTGCCTGGAGCGAACAGGAAGGGACTGAAGCTTTCTTT. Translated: CAWSEQEGTEAFF.

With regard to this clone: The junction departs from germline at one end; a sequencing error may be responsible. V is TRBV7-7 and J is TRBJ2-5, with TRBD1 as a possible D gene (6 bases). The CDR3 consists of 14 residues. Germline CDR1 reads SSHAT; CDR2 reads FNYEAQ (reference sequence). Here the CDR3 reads CASSPTGRQETQYF. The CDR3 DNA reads TGTGCTAGCAGCCCGACAGGTAGACAAGAGACCCAGTACTTC. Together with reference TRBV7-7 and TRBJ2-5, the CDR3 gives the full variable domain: GAGVSQSPRYKVTKRGQDVTLRCDPISSHATLYWYQQALGQGPEFLTYFNYEAQPDKSGLPSDRFSAERPEGSISTLTIQRTEQRDSAMYRCASSPTGRQETQYFGPGTRLLVL.

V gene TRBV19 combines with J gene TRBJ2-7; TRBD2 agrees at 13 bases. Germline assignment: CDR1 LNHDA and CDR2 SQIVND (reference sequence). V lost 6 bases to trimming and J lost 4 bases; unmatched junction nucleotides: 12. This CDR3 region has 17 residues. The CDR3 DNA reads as TGTGCCAGTAGCCCACTAGCGGGAGGGCCGGGATCGTACGAGCAGTACTTC. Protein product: CASSPLAGGPGSYEQYF.